This TCR beta chain was captured in a study of blood T cells in healthy people across ages. General study findings and limits: In older individuals, TCR beta diversity per million T cells was lower, falling roughly linearly with age.

The CDR3 is 14 amino acids. Trimming took off 0 bases at V and 5 bases at J, with 10 bases between the two ends. Germline V gene sequence: CDR1 ENHRY, CDR2 SYGVKD. Drawing of peripheral blood yielded roughly 9.3 milliliters from each donor. No fewer than 7 million PBMCs went into each sample. Combining a sample-barcoded 5' primer with a J-beta primer mix, a second PCR ran for 7 to 11 cycles. Each cDNA molecule carried a tag from a template-switch adaptor that contained 12 random nucleotides. MiXCR, run by TCRdb on the 5' RACE reads, gives a single entry per CDR3 protein. The table shows about 510,000 distinct CDR3 sequences, with about a quarter occurring only once. Regarding this clonotype: Antigen: not known.

These data also featured in a second study, about T cells of mothers and their children.

Sequencing was performed on blood. The sequence was collected from a boy younger than 10 in good health. The chain couples TRBV10-3 to TRBJ1-2; unclear D gene. The CDR3 coding sequence is TGTGCCATCAGTGAGTCGGCAAGTGGATATGGCTACACCTTC. Translated: CAISESASGYGYTF.